These T cell receptor beta chains were read from a single sample in a study of blood T cell repertoires in COVID-19. Here immunoSEQ multiplex PCR was the method, and the copy in TCRdb shows in-frame clones only, minus some. This table holds about 220,000 clones, 80% to 85% found once. Sequenced input: peripheral blood. All receptors derive from a woman older than 75 with COVID-19, enrolled during active disease. Both conserved end residues are part of each CDR3. D genes are given only for firm matches. The size of a clone is reported for some rows only, either as once, few or many, or as a class for expanded clones.

v_call: TRBV25-1; clone_size: -; j_call: TRBJ2-7; d_call: -; cdr3_aa: CASSPVRGDEQYF; cdr3_nt: TGTGCCAGCAGCCCCGTCAGGGGGGACGAGCAGTACTTC
v_call: TRBV7-3; clone_size: -; j_call: TRBJ1-5; d_call: -; cdr3_aa: CASSSQVNQPQHF; cdr3_nt: TGTGCCAGCAGCTCACAGGTGAATCAGCCCCAGCATTTT
v_call: TRBV5-1; clone_size: -; j_call: TRBJ2-1; d_call: TRBD1; cdr3_aa: CASSQGASSYNEQFF; cdr3_nt: TGCGCCAGCAGCCAGGGGGCAAGCTCCTACAATGAGCAGTTCTTC
v_call: TRBV7-9; clone_size: -; j_call: TRBJ1-5; d_call: -; cdr3_aa: CASSSQPGYPLRF; cdr3_nt: TGTGCCAGCAGCTCGCAGCCGGGGTACCCTCTCCGTTTT
v_call: TRBV3-1/TRBV3-2; clone_size: -; j_call: TRBJ2-6; d_call: TRBD1; cdr3_aa: CASSHRDRASSGANVLTF; cdr3_nt: TGTGCCAGCAGCCATCGGGACAGGGCGAGCTCTGGGGCCAACGTCCTGACTTTC
v_call: TRBV7-6; clone_size: -; j_call: TRBJ2-5; d_call: TRBD2; cdr3_aa: CASSLAETSRETQYF; cdr3_nt: TGTGCCAGCAGCTTAGCGGAGACTAGCCGGGAGACCCAGTACTTC
v_call: TRBV7-2; clone_size: once; j_call: TRBJ2-1; d_call: TRBD2; cdr3_aa: CASSLAASGFSYNEQFF; cdr3_nt: TGTGCCAGCAGCTTAGCGGCTAGCGGGTTCTCCTACAATGAGCAGTTCTTC
v_call: TRBV5-4; clone_size: -; j_call: TRBJ2-3; d_call: -; cdr3_aa: CASSFGGDTDTQYF; cdr3_nt: TGTGCCAGCAGCTTCGGCGGGGACACAGATACGCAGTATTTT
v_call: TRBV19; clone_size: -; j_call: TRBJ2-7; d_call: -; cdr3_aa: CATYSAGGEQYF; cdr3_nt: TGTGCCACTTATTCAGCCGGAGGCGAGCAGTACTTC
v_call: TRBV2; clone_size: many; j_call: TRBJ2-7; d_call: TRBD2; cdr3_aa: CASSVGGTYEQYF; cdr3_nt: TGTGCCAGCAGTGTGGGGGGGACCTACGAGCAGTACTTC
v_call: TRBV9; clone_size: -; j_call: TRBJ2-7; d_call: -; cdr3_aa: CASSVAGTRDYEQYF; cdr3_nt: TGTGCCAGCAGCGTAGCCGGGACACGGGACTACGAGCAGTACTTC
v_call: TRBV3-1/TRBV3-2; clone_size: -; j_call: TRBJ2-5; d_call: TRBD2; cdr3_aa: CASSQGSRAGGETQYF; cdr3_nt: TGTGCCAGCAGCCAAGGTAGTCGAGCGGGAGGAGAGACCCAGTACTTC
v_call: TRBV4-1; clone_size: few; j_call: TRBJ1-6; d_call: -; cdr3_aa: CASSQAPGLSYNSPLHF; cdr3_nt: TGCGCCAGCAGCCAGGCCCCAGGCTTGTCCTATAATTCACCCCTCCACTTT
v_call: TRBV6-2/TRBV6-3; clone_size: -; j_call: TRBJ2-7; d_call: -; cdr3_aa: CASSYRGFSYEQYF; cdr3_nt: TGTGCCAGCAGTTACCGAGGATTCTCCTACGAGCAGTACTTC
v_call: TRBV18; clone_size: -; j_call: TRBJ1-6; d_call: -; cdr3_aa: CASSGGDYNSPLHF; cdr3_nt: TGTGCCAGCTCGGGGGGAGATTATAATTCACCCCTCCACTTT
v_call: TRBV7-2; clone_size: -; j_call: TRBJ1-6; d_call: -; cdr3_aa: CASGESSYNSPLHF; cdr3_nt: TGTGCCAGCGGGGAGAGCTCCTATAATTCACCCCTCCACTTT
v_call: TRBV7-2; clone_size: -; j_call: TRBJ2-3; d_call: TRBD2; cdr3_aa: CASSQRLAGGTDTQYF; cdr3_nt: TGTGCCAGCAGCCAAAGACTAGCGGGAGGGACAGATACGCAGTATTTT
v_call: TRBV7-2; clone_size: -; j_call: TRBJ1-6; d_call: -; cdr3_aa: CASSPQPQGYNSPLHF; cdr3_nt: TGTGCCAGCAGCCCTCAACCACAGGGCTATAATTCACCCCTCCACTTT
v_call: TRBV28; clone_size: -; j_call: TRBJ1-1; d_call: -; cdr3_aa: CASSLLTAGDTEAFF; cdr3_nt: TGTGCCAGCAGTTTATTAACGGCAGGGGATACTGAAGCTTTCTTT
v_call: TRBV19; clone_size: -; j_call: TRBJ1-3; d_call: -; cdr3_aa: CASPSKGNTIYF; cdr3_nt: TGTGCCAGTCCCTCTAAGGGAAACACCATATATTTT
v_call: TRBV11-2; clone_size: -; j_call: TRBJ2-2; d_call: -; cdr3_aa: CASTLGAGARGGELFF; cdr3_nt: TGTGCCAGCACCTTGGGGGCGGGAGCTCGTGGCGGGGAGCTGTTTTTT
v_call: TRBV25-1; clone_size: -; j_call: TRBJ1-4; d_call: TRBD1; cdr3_aa: CASTEGQGDNEKLFF; cdr3_nt: TGTGCCAGCACCGAGGGACAGGGCGATAATGAAAAACTGTTTTTT
v_call: TRBV6-2/TRBV6-3; clone_size: once; j_call: TRBJ2-3; d_call: TRBD2; cdr3_aa: CASSWTSGRSYRADTQYF; cdr3_nt: TGTGCCAGCAGTTGGACTAGCGGGAGGTCCTACCGTGCAGATACGCAGTATTTT
v_call: TRBV2; clone_size: -; j_call: TRBJ1-1; d_call: -; cdr3_aa: CASSEGGVNTEAFF; cdr3_nt: TGTGCCAGCAGTGAAGGGGGCGTGAACACTGAAGCTTTCTTT
v_call: TRBV20-1; clone_size: -; j_call: TRBJ1-4; d_call: TRBD1; cdr3_aa: CSASRQGAREKLFF; cdr3_nt: TGCAGTGCTAGTCGCCAGGGGGCGCGTGAAAAACTGTTTTTT
v_call: TRBV9; clone_size: -; j_call: TRBJ1-3; d_call: -; cdr3_aa: CASSVEPNTIYF; cdr3_nt: TGTGCCAGCAGCGTAGAGCCGAACACCATATATTTT
v_call: TRBV7-2; clone_size: -; j_call: TRBJ2-1; d_call: -; cdr3_aa: CASSFHRTANNEQFF; cdr3_nt: TGTGCCAGCAGCTTCCATAGGACAGCCAACAATGAGCAGTTCTTC
v_call: TRBV7-6; clone_size: -; j_call: TRBJ1-4; d_call: -; cdr3_aa: CASSLVPPATNEKLFF; cdr3_nt: TGTGCCAGCAGCTTAGTACCCCCGGCAACTAATGAAAAACTGTTTTTT
v_call: TRBV11-2; clone_size: -; j_call: TRBJ2-7; d_call: -; cdr3_aa: CASRDFLSPYEQYF; cdr3_nt: TGTGCCAGCAGGGACTTCCTATCCCCCTACGAGCAGTACTTC
v_call: TRBV30; clone_size: -; j_call: TRBJ2-6; d_call: -; cdr3_aa: CAWDRFSGANVLTF; cdr3_nt: TGTGCCTGGGACAGGTTCTCTGGGGCCAACGTCCTGACTTTC
v_call: TRBV11-3; clone_size: few; j_call: TRBJ1-1; d_call: -; cdr3_aa: CASSSWGETEAFF; cdr3_nt: TGTGCCAGCAGTTCGTGGGGCGAAACTGAAGCTTTCTTT
v_call: TRBV25-1; clone_size: -; j_call: TRBJ2-1; d_call: -; cdr3_aa: CASRGALDNEQFF; cdr3_nt: TGTGCCAGCAGGGGGGCTCTGGACAATGAGCAGTTCTTC
v_call: TRBV3-1/TRBV3-2; clone_size: -; j_call: TRBJ2-2; d_call: TRBD1; cdr3_aa: CASSQVTGIYTGELFF; cdr3_nt: TGTGCCAGCAGCCAAGTGACAGGGATTTACACCGGGGAGCTGTTTTTT
v_call: TRBV6-5; clone_size: -; j_call: TRBJ1-5; d_call: TRBD1; cdr3_aa: CASRVPGGYNQPQHF; cdr3_nt: TGTGCCAGCAGAGTACCAGGGGGCTATAATCAGCCCCAGCATTTT
v_call: TRBV7-2; clone_size: -; j_call: TRBJ2-2; d_call: TRBD2; cdr3_aa: CASSPGLAAGELFF; cdr3_nt: TGTGCCAGCAGCCCTGGACTAGCAGCGGGGGAGCTGTTTTTT
v_call: TRBV25-1; clone_size: once; j_call: TRBJ2-7; d_call: TRBD2; cdr3_aa: CASSEFPGVAGGREQYF; cdr3_nt: TGTGCCAGCAGTGAATTCCCCGGGGTAGCGGGGGGGCGTGAGCAGTACTTC
v_call: TRBV28; clone_size: -; j_call: TRBJ1-5; d_call: -; cdr3_aa: CASSFAGNQPQHF; cdr3_nt: TGTGCCAGCAGTTTTGCAGGGAATCAGCCCCAGCATTTT
v_call: TRBV24-1; clone_size: once; j_call: TRBJ2-1; d_call: -; cdr3_aa: CATSDPRTAHNEQFF; cdr3_nt: TGTGCCACCAGTGATCCGCGAACAGCCCACAATGAGCAGTTCTTC
v_call: TRBV10-3; clone_size: -; j_call: TRBJ2-7; d_call: -; cdr3_aa: CAISESTAAYEQYF; cdr3_nt: TGTGCCATCAGTGAGTCGACGGCGGCCTACGAGCAGTACTTC
v_call: TRBV5-1; clone_size: -; j_call: TRBJ1-2; d_call: TRBD1; cdr3_aa: CASSSGQGYGYTF; cdr3_nt: TGCGCCAGCAGCTCGGGACAGGGGTATGGCTACACCTTC
v_call: TRBV7-3; clone_size: -; j_call: TRBJ2-7; d_call: -; cdr3_aa: CASSPGDSYEQYF; cdr3_nt: TGTGCCAGCAGCCCCGGGGACTCCTACGAGCAGTACTTC
v_call: TRBV7-8; clone_size: -; j_call: TRBJ1-2; d_call: TRBD1; cdr3_aa: CASSFPGQRSYGYTF; cdr3_nt: TGTGCCAGCAGCTTTCCGGGACAGAGATCCTATGGCTACACCTTC
v_call: TRBV28; clone_size: -; j_call: TRBJ2-3; d_call: TRBD2; cdr3_aa: CASRSGGDTQYF; cdr3_nt: TGTGCCTCTCGGTCGGGGGGAGATACGCAGTATTTT
v_call: TRBV6-1; clone_size: -; j_call: TRBJ1-1; d_call: -; cdr3_aa: CASSDRGNTEAFF; cdr3_nt: TGTGCCAGCAGTGACAGGGGGAACACTGAAGCTTTCTTT
v_call: TRBV11-3; clone_size: -; j_call: TRBJ1-1; d_call: -; cdr3_aa: CASSPLVPNTEAFF; cdr3_nt: TGTGCCAGCAGCCCCTTAGTCCCGAACACTGAAGCTTTCTTT
v_call: TRBV30; clone_size: -; j_call: TRBJ2-1; d_call: -; cdr3_aa: CAGSEASYNEQFF; cdr3_nt: TGTGCCGGGTCGGAGGCCTCCTACAATGAGCAGTTCTTC
v_call: TRBV27; clone_size: -; j_call: TRBJ2-1; d_call: TRBD2; cdr3_aa: CASSLLRLAGYNEQFF; cdr3_nt: TGTGCCAGCAGTTTATTACGACTAGCCGGATACAATGAGCAGTTCTTC
v_call: TRBV28; clone_size: -; j_call: TRBJ2-7; d_call: -; cdr3_aa: CASSLSGASYGQYF; cdr3_nt: TGTGCCAGCAGTTTAAGTGGGGCCTCCTACGGGCAGTACTTC
v_call: TRBV7-3; clone_size: -; j_call: TRBJ1-1; d_call: TRBD1; cdr3_aa: CASSLRQGTLAFF; cdr3_nt: TGTGCCAGCAGCTTAAGACAGGGAACTTTAGCTTTCTTT
v_call: TRBV20-1; clone_size: -; j_call: TRBJ1-4; d_call: -; cdr3_aa: CSAPAREKLFF; cdr3_nt: TGCAGTGCCCCGGCGAGGGAAAAACTGTTTTTT
v_call: TRBV5-1; clone_size: -; j_call: TRBJ2-7; d_call: -; cdr3_aa: CASSLGGQTYEQYF; cdr3_nt: TGCGCCAGCAGCTTGGGTGGACAGACCTACGAGCAGTACTTC
v_call: TRBV5-4; clone_size: -; j_call: TRBJ2-3; d_call: TRBD2; cdr3_aa: CASSLRLAGEGDTQYF; cdr3_nt: TGTGCCAGCAGCTTGAGACTAGCGGGGGAGGGAGATACGCAGTATTTT